A selection of T cell receptor beta chains follows, all from one sample in a study of cytomegalovirus exposure and HLA in healthy donors. Assay used: immunoSEQ multiplex PCR; TCRdb lists only in-frame clones, some missing. The sample records 190,000 or so clones, 70% to 85% being singletons. Specimen: PBMCs. The source of these receptors is a boy aged 2-15 years in good health and CMV-seronegative. Each CDR3 is given with its conserved first and last residue. D genes are given only for firm matches. Clone size, where shown, is once, few, many, or a class for clones that have expanded.

d_call	clone_size	v_call	j_call	cdr3_nt	cdr3_aa
-	-	TRBV19	TRBJ1-5	TGTGCCAGTAGTGATAGAGGCCAGCCCCAGCATTTT	CASSDRGQPQHF
-	-	TRBV2	TRBJ1-1	TGTGCCAGCCGACAGGTGGGAACTGAAGCTTTCTTT	CASRQVGTEAFF
-	-	TRBV9	TRBJ1-3	TGTGCCAGCAGCGTAGCTGAGAGGACAGCTGGAAACACCATATATTTT	CASSVAERTAGNTIYF
-	few	TRBV5-1	TRBJ2-1	TGCGCCAGCAGGGCCAGGACAGGGAGGGATGAGCAGTTCTTC	CASRARTGRDEQFF
-	-	TRBV29-1	TRBJ1-2	TGCAGCGTTGGGGCGGGCCGCTATGGCTACACCTTC	CSVGAGRYGYTF
-	-	TRBV19	TRBJ1-6	TGTGCCAGCAACAATCTAGAATCCTATAATTCACCCCTCCACTTT	CASNNLESYNSPLHF
TRBD2	-	TRBV5-1	TRBJ2-6	TGCGCCAGCAGCTACGGACTAGCGGTATCCTCTGGGGCCAACGTCCTGACTTTC	CASSYGLAVSSGANVLTF
-	-	TRBV7-2	TRBJ2-7	TGTGCCAGCAGCTTGAGGGACTGGCACGAGCAGTACTTC	CASSLRDWHEQYF
TRBD2	-	TRBV5-4	TRBJ2-5	TGTGCCAGCAGCTTGACTAGCGGGGGGAAAGAGACCCAGTACTTC	CASSLTSGGKETQYF
TRBD1	-	TRBV4-2	TRBJ1-2	TGTGCCAGCAGCCAAGAGGGCCGGGCAGGGGGGTCTGGCTACACCTTC	CASSQEGRAGGSGYTF
-	-	TRBV4-3	TRBJ2-3	TGCGCCAGCAGCCAATACCCACAACCTTCCACAGATACGCAGTATTTT	CASSQYPQPSTDTQYF
TRBD1	few	TRBV19	TRBJ2-7	TGTGCCAGTAGTCCCGGGACAGGGGTGTACGAGCAGTACTTC	CASSPGTGVYEQYF
TRBD1	few	TRBV10-1	TRBJ2-1	TGCGCCAGCAGTGACCCCTCCGACAGGGTATATTTGCAGTTCTTC	CASSDPSDRVYLQFF
-	-	TRBV7-9	TRBJ1-5	TGTGCCAGCAGCTTAGGTAGTAAAAGGCAGGCCAAAAATAAGCCCCAGCATTTT	CASSLGSKRQAKNKPQHF
-	-	TRBV4-1	TRBJ2-5	TGCGCCAGCAGCCGACTACTAGGGTTTGTTGGAGCTTCTCAACAAGAGACCCAGTACTTC	CASSRLLGFVGASQQETQYF